Below are 6 T cell receptor beta chains sequenced from a single sample in a study of T cells in women clearing cervical HPV infection. Repertoires were generated with immunoSEQ multiplex PCR, while TCRdb's copy carries only in-frame clones and drops some. Listed are 25,000 to 35,000 clones; 7.8% falls within the top ten. The sample consisted of blood buffy coat. These receptors were collected from a woman between 18 and 70 years old with a cervical HPV16 infection that either progressed to CIN3+ or cleared (not recorded which).

With regard to this clone: With the read ending 3 residues before the CDR3 end, the germline J gene is used to fill in that end. The chain recombines TRBV4-1 with TRBJ2-3; 9 nucleotides match TRBD1. V lost 5 bases and J lost 0; bases outside the gene matches: 3. From germline, CDR1 is MGHRA and CDR2 YSYEKL. The CDR3 loop spans 15 amino acids. Here the CDR3 reads CASSWDRASTDTQYF. CDR3 bases read: TGCGCCAGCAGCTGGGACAGGGCTAGCACAGATACG.

Regarding this clone: The read terminates 3 residues ahead of where the CDR3 ends, so the germline J gene completes it. The chain couples TRBV20-1 to TRBJ2-7; D remains unclear. Trimming cost V 2 bases and J 2 bases, with 10 bases left between them. The CDR3 contains 13 residues. Germline-derived CDR1 and CDR2 are DFQATT and SNEGSKA (reference sequence). The chain's CDR3 is CSARSGRTYEQYF. CDR3 bases read: TGCAGTGCTAGATCAGGAAGGACCTACGAG.

Worth noting for this clone: The missing CDR3 end, 3 residues past where the read stops, is filled in from the germline J gene. V and J are TRBV28 and TRBJ2-6; perhaps TRBD1 as D (6 bases). The V end lost 4 bases, the J end lost 0 bases, and 13 bases lay between the germline ends. The CDR3 length is 17 residues. The germline V gene has CDR1 MDHEN and CDR2 SYDVKM. CDR3 amino acids: CASSSLGGFSGANVLTF. CDR3 DNA (partial): TGTGCCAGCAGTTCACTAGGGGGATTCTCTGGGGCCAACGTC. Based on the CDR3 plus reference TRBV28 and TRBJ2-6, the full variable domain is DVKVTQSSRYLVKRTGEKVFLECVQDMDHENMFWYRQDPGLGLRLIYFSYDVKMKEKGDIPEGYSVSREKKERFSLILESASTNQTSMYLCASSSLGGFSGANVLTFGAGSRLTVL.

About this clone itself: The missing CDR3 end, 3 residues past where the read stops, is filled in from the germline J gene. The chain has TRBV7-6 and TRBJ2-1; D might be TRBD1 or TRBD2, each matching 6 bases. The CDR3 extends over 15 amino acids. The germline CDR1 and CDR2 sequences are SGHVS and FNYEAQ. Trimming removed 5 bases from V and 2 bases from J, with 13 bases in between. CDR3 loop: CASSPGGGPYNEQFF. The sequenced CDR3 bases are TGTGCCAGCAGCCCAGGAGGGGGACCCTACAATGAG.

Notes on this clone: The CDR3 goes on 3 residues after the read ends, and that part is filled in from the germline J gene. The chain joins TRBV28 to TRBJ2-7; 8 bases are a match to TRBD2. J lost 4 bases, V lost 3 bases, and 8 bases had no gene match. Per germline, CDR1 MDHEN and CDR2 SYDVKM. The CDR3 runs 15 residues. CDR3 DNA, as far as it was read: TGTGCCAGCAGTTTTAGGGCGGGAGGATGGTACGAG. Translation: CASSFRAGGWYE. The full CDR3 protein reads CASSFRAGGWYEQYF.

Points on this clone: The CDR3 is cut off 3 residues early in the read; its end comes from the germline J gene. The rearrangement links TRBV5-1 to TRBJ2-1, with 12 bases aligning to TRBD1. Trimming removed 0 bases from V and 8 bases from J; junction bases left unmatched: 9. CDR3 length: 17 amino acids. CDR1 and CDR2 from the germline V gene are SGHRS and YFSETQ. The CDR3 region is CASSLEGTGGGMYEQFF. The covered CDR3 bases are TGCGCCAGCAGCTTGGAGGGGACAGGGGGCGGGATGTATGAG.